The 26 T cell receptor beta chains given below trace back to one sample, sequenced in a study of identifying expanded T cells in peripheral blood (dated by TCRdb to the late 2010s). The library was built by means of the immunoSEQ multiplex PCR assay. Here the immuneACCESS table is served through TCRdb, limited to in-frame sequences with V and J called. Missing clones are a known gap in these copies; in checked studies unresolved V genes cover under half, and the rest lacks a known reason. The sample table holds about 100,000 clones, of which 88% were seen once. 13% to 15% of the sample is in the top ten clones. Sequences were obtained from blood. All receptors come from a person aged 18 to 75 in good health.

The chain uses TRBV5-5 and TRBJ2-7, with 7 nucleotides matching TRBD1. Germline V CDR1 and CDR2: SGHKS, YYEKEE (reference sequence). V lost 4 bases to trimming and J lost 2 bases; unmatched junction nucleotides: 6. This CDR3 region has 14 residues. The CDR3 sequence is CASSGTVKTYEQYF. As DNA, the CDR3 is TGTGCCAGCAGCGGGACAGTCAAGACCTACGAGCAGTACTTC.

In its sample, this clone was seen a few times. The rearrangement links TRBV7-9 to TRBJ2-4; 7 bases are a match to TRBD2. The CDR3 length is 15 residues. Germline V gene data show CDR1 as SEHNR and CDR2 as FQNEAQ (reference sequence). Unmatched junction bases numbered 1, after V lost 2 bases and J lost 0 bases. CDR3 in amino acids: CASSLRGGAKNIQYF. The DNA of the CDR3 is TGTGCCAGCAGCTTACGCGGGGGAGCCAAAAACATTCAGTACTTC.

In the case of this clone: Other nucleotide sequences from this sample produce the same CDR3. The V and J genes are TRBV9 and TRBJ1-5; D not resolved. The CDR3 has 13 residues. Germline-derived CDR1 and CDR2 are SGDLS and YYNGEE. With 0 bases removed from V and 7 bases from J, the gap between germline ends came to 8 bases. This CDR3 is CASSVGTGQPQHF. CDR3 DNA: TGTGCCAGCAGCGTAGGGACGGGGCAGCCCCAGCATTTT.

Only one count was recorded for this clone. The chain links TRBV18 to TRBJ1-1; D possibly corresponds to TRBD1 (6 bases). The V gene lost 2 bases and the J gene lost 3 bases, with 13 bases spanning the gap. Germline CDR1 reads KGHSH; CDR2 reads LQKENI. This CDR3 comprises 15 residues. The CDR3 is CASSPRGEVDTEAFF. CDR3 coding DNA: TGTGCCAGCTCACCAAGGGGGGAGGTGGACACTGAAGCTTTCTTT.

The rearrangement joins TRBV7-9 to TRBJ2-7; 8 bases align to TRBD1. V lost 1 base and J lost 5; bases outside the gene matches: 7. The CDR3 loop spans 15 amino acids. Looked up from germline, CDR1 is SEHNR and CDR2 is FQNEAQ (reference sequence). The CDR3 loop reads CASSLGPDRVDEQYF. Here the CDR3 DNA reads TGTGCCAGCAGCTTAGGGCCGGACAGGGTCGACGAGCAGTACTTC.

The gene calls are TRBV7-3 and TRBJ2-5, with D perhaps TRBD1 (9 bases). Per germline, CDR1 SGHTA and CDR2 FQGTGA. Between the trimmed V and J ends, which lost 5 bases and 5 bases, there was a span of 21 bases. This CDR3 spans 16 amino acids. DNA for the CDR3: TGTGCCAGCAGCCCCATAGCGGGACAGGGTCGGGAGACCCAGTACTTC. It translates to CASSPIAGQGRETQYF.

The chain combines TRBV18 with TRBJ1-1; 8 bases are a match to TRBD1. V was pared by 0 bases and J by 1 base, with 7 bases of the junction left unmatched. The CDR3 has 17 amino acids. Germline V gene data show CDR1 as KGHSH and CDR2 as LQKENI. CDR3 nucleotides: TGTGCCAGCTCACCACCGACCAGGGGGCTTGGGAACACTGAAGCTTTCTTT. Amino acids: CASSPPTRGLGNTEAFF. Supplemented by reference TRBV18 and TRBJ1-1, the full variable domain reads NAGVMQNPRHLVRRRGQEARLRCSPMKGHSHVYWYRQLPEEGLKFMVYLQKENIIDESGMPKERFSAEFPKEGPSILRIQQVVRGDSAAYFCASSPPTRGLGNTEAFFGQGTRLTVV.

This chain links TRBV18 with TRBJ2-7; no clear D gene. The CDR3 is 13 residues long. The V and J ends lost 3 bases and 4 bases respectively, with 10 bases between them. Germline loops: CDR1 KGHSH, CDR2 LQKENI. The CDR3: CASSPRAVYEQYF. The CDR3 bases are TGTGCCAGCTCACCCCGGGCGGTATACGAGCAGTACTTC.

This chain links TRBV2 with TRBJ1-2, with 7 bases aligning to TRBD1. This CDR3 has 13 residues. The trim removed 5 bases at V and 3 bases at J, leaving 3 bases unmatched. The V gene's germline CDR1 is SNHLY and CDR2 FYNNEI. CDR3 amino acids: CASSNRGDYGYTF. As DNA, the CDR3 is TGTGCCAGCAGTAACAGGGGTGACTATGGCTACACCTTC. Full variable domain (missing parts from reference TRBV2 and TRBJ1-2): EPEVTQTPSHQVTQMGQEVILRCVPISNHLYFYWYRQILGQKVEFLVSFYNNEISEKSEIFDDQFSVERPDGSNFTLKIRSTKLEDSAMYFCASSNRGDYGYTFGSGTRLTVV.

The chain links TRBV6-6 to TRBJ1-3, with D perhaps matching TRBD1 (6 bases). The CDR3 loop spans 16 amino acids. The germline V and J ends were trimmed by 2 bases and 0 bases, with 11 bases remaining between them. The germline CDR1 and CDR2 sequences are MNHNY and SVGAGI (reference sequence). CDR3 bases: TGTGCCAGCAGTTACCCCTCGACAGGCTCTGGAAACACCATATATTTT. Residues: CASSYPSTGSGNTIYF.

The chain is built from TRBV21-1 and TRBJ1-1; the listed D gene, TRBD1, was not tested against the DNA. TRBV21-1 is labeled a pseudogene. The CDR3 totals 13 residues. CDR3 coding DNA: TGTGCCAGCAGATACAGGTGGAGAACTGAAGCTTTCTTT. Translating gives CASRYRWRTEAFF.

This rearrangement joins TRBV2 to TRBJ2-7; D call uncertain. Germline V gives CDR1 SNHLY, CDR2 FYNNEI. V lost 2 bases to trimming and J lost 2 bases, with 16 bases between them. CDR3 length equals 16 residues. The CDR3 region is CASSENNGPGTYEQYF. In DNA, the CDR3 is TGTGCCAGCAGTGAAAATAACGGGCCCGGCACCTACGAGCAGTACTTC.

This clone was counted only a few times. The chain combines TRBV4-1 with TRBJ1-6, with 8 bases fitting TRBD1. Germline V gene data show CDR1 as MGHRA and CDR2 as YSYEKL. V was pared by 4 bases and J by 9 bases, with 8 bases of the junction left unmatched. This CDR3 region has 15 residues. DNA of the CDR3: TGCGCCAGCAGCCGACAAGGACAGGGAAGTTCACCCCTCCACTTT. It is translated as CASSRQGQGSSPLHF.

The chain recombines TRBV4-1 with TRBJ2-2; D is perhaps TRBD1 or TRBD2 (6 bases each). Germline assignment: CDR1 MGHRA and CDR2 YSYEKL. The CDR3 is 15 residues long. The ends were cut back, 0 bases at V and 8 bases at J, with 13 bases in the middle. CDR3 loop: CASSQEDTGAGELFF. DNA of the CDR3: TGCGCCAGCAGCCAAGAAGATACGGGGGCGGGGGAGCTGTTTTTT.

CDR3 protein: CASSPRDRENIQYF. The CDR3, as DNA: TGTGCCAGCAGCCCCCGGGACAGGGAAAACATTCAGTACTTC. This chain joins TRBV7-3 and TRBJ2-4; 9 nucleotides align to TRBD1. V was clipped by 5 bases and J by 5 bases; unmatched bases: 4. Germline CDR1 is SGHTA and CDR2 is FQGTGA. The CDR3 length is 14 residues.

The chain couples TRBV7-9 to TRBJ2-7; 9 bases match TRBD1. The length of the CDR3 is 15 residues. The trim removed 5 bases at V and 4 bases at J, leaving 9 bases unmatched. Germline lookup yields CDR1 SEHNR and CDR2 FQNEAQ (reference sequence). CDR3 loop: CASSINRGRRYEQYF. CDR3 sequence (DNA): TGTGCCAGCAGCATAAACAGGGGGCGGAGGTACGAGCAGTACTTC.

The V and J genes are TRBV18 and TRBJ2-5; tentatively, D is TRBD2 (5 bases). This CDR3 has 17 amino acids. Between the trimmed V and J ends, which lost 6 bases and 5 bases, there was a span of 25 bases. Germline V gene sequence: CDR1 KGHSH, CDR2 LQKENI. The CDR3 DNA is TGTGCCAGCTCCAGTCGTTTGGGGAGACAACCGGGGGAGACCCAGTACTTC. This translates into CASSSRLGRQPGETQYF.

This clone came up once. This chain connects TRBV20-1 to TRBJ2-1; D is possibly TRBD2 (6 bases). Germline values: CDR1 DFQATT, CDR2 SNEGSKA (reference sequence). The CDR3 contains 10 residues. V was cut by 6 bases and J by 9 bases, with 9 bases left in between. Here the CDR3 reads CSAREREQFF. CDR3 DNA sequence: TGCAGTGCCCGGGAGCGTGAGCAGTTCTTC.

This chain joins TRBV5-1 and TRBJ1-2; 8 nucleotides match TRBD1. CDR1 SGHRS and CDR2 YFSETQ come from the germline V gene. The CDR3 has 14 residues. Trimming cost V 5 bases and J 3 bases; bases outside gene matches: 6. CDR3 amino acids: CASRVQTGDYGYTF. CDR3 DNA sequence: TGCGCCAGCAGAGTTCAGACAGGGGACTATGGCTACACCTTC.

CDR3 amino acids: CASSAGGRTYEQYF. In DNA, the CDR3 is TGTGCCAGTAGTGCTGGGGGTAGAACCTACGAGCAGTACTTC. The V gene is TRBV19, the J gene TRBJ2-7; tentatively, D is TRBD1 or TRBD2 (5 bases each). The CDR3 is 14 residues long. The germline V gene encodes CDR1 LNHDA and CDR2 SQIVND (reference sequence). Trimming pared 5 bases from V and 2 bases from J, leaving 13 bases between.

This chain joins TRBV5-6 and TRBJ2-5; D is undetermined. CDR1 and CDR2 (germline): SGHDT, YYEEEE. Trimming removed 0 bases from V and 4 bases from J, with 13 bases in between. This CDR3 has 15 residues. For the CDR3, the DNA is TGTGCCAGCAGCTTGGAGCGACTCCTGCCAGAGACCCAGTACTTC. Its translation is CASSLERLLPETQYF.

J is TRBJ2-5 and V is TRBV7-7; 7 bases align to TRBD2. V lost 5 bases, J lost 5 bases, and 8 bases stayed unmatched. The CDR3 is 14 residues long. In germline, CDR1 is SSHAT, CDR2 FNYEAQ (reference sequence). The CDR3 DNA reads as TGTGCCAGCAGCCCCATGGGGGGAGGGGAGACCCAGTACTTC. Its translation is CASSPMGGGETQYF.

This clone was picked up one time. The chain joins TRBV6-1 to TRBJ2-6; perhaps TRBD1 as D (6 bases). Germline assignment: CDR1 MNHNS and CDR2 SASEGT. This CDR3 has 15 amino acids. V gave up 3 bases and J gave up 4 bases, with 10 bases separating them. DNA of the CDR3: TGTGCCAGCAGTGAGGACAGTCCCGGGGCCAACGTCCTGACTTTC. It codes for CASSEDSPGANVLTF.

This chain connects TRBV5-6 to TRBJ2-1, with D tentatively TRBD1 or TRBD2 (5 bases each). The CDR3 length is 14 residues. V lost 4 bases and J 6 bases, leaving 14 bases between the germline ends. CDR1 SGHDT and CDR2 YYEEEE come from the germline V gene. The DNA of the CDR3 is TGTGCCAGCAGCCCATTGAGGGACGCCAATGAGCAGTTCTTC. It is translated as CASSPLRDANEQFF. The full variable domain, its missing parts supplied by reference TRBV5-6 and TRBJ2-1, is DAGVTQSPTHLIKTRGQQVTLRCSPKSGHDTVSWYQQALGQGPQFIFQYYEEEERQRGNFPDRFSGHQFPNYSSELNVNALLLGDSALYLCASSPLRDANEQFFGPGTRLTVL.

This chain joins TRBV9 and TRBJ1-4, with D unclear. CDR1 is SGDLS, CDR2 YYNGEE, per germline. The CDR3 consists of 15 residues. V lost 0 bases and J 4 bases, leaving 10 bases between the germline ends. Here the CDR3 reads CASSVVSPYNEKLFF. CDR3 nucleotides: TGTGCCAGCAGCGTAGTTTCTCCTTATAATGAAAAACTGTTTTTT.

The gene calls are TRBV5-1 and TRBJ1-1, with 7 positions matching TRBD1. The CDR3 spans 15 residues. Germline-derived CDR1 and CDR2 are SGHRS and YFSETQ. J lost 5 bases, V lost 4 bases, and 11 bases had no gene match. The DNA of the CDR3 is TGCGCCAGCAGCCAGTACGGGACAGTTTTAACTGAAGCTTTCTTT. Its protein is CASSQYGTVLTEAFF.